This T cell receptor (beta chain) was recovered during a study of T-cell reconstitution after alpha-beta-depleted transplantation in children. Preparation of the TCRbeta library used unique molecular identifiers. Using its own MiXCR run on the PCR reads, TCRdb lists one record per CDR3 protein. Of about 470,000 distinct CDR3 sequences in the sample, approximately 41% are singletons; the top ten hold 27%. The germline V and J ends were trimmed by 2 bases and 3 bases, with 10 bases remaining between them. From germline, CDR1 is ENHRY and CDR2 SYGVKD. This CDR3 contains 14 residues. The source was PBMCs, collected before TCRalphabeta/CD19-depleted stem cell transplant. This receptor was taken from a girl aged 2-15 years with aplastic anemia, due to receive a stem cell transplant. The V call is TRBV10-3, the J call TRBJ1-1, with D perhaps TRBD1 (5 bases). As DNA, the CDR3 is TGTGCCATCAGTGAGAGGCAGGGCTACACTGAAGCTTTCTTT. Translation: CAISERQGYTEAFF.